This T cell receptor (beta chain) was captured by sequencing in a study of blood T cells in healthy people across ages (dated by TCRdb to between 2015 and 2017). As for the study more broadly: In model experiments, template switching captured roughly one uniquely barcoded TCR beta cDNA molecule for every two T cells. The donors were split into four age groups: young (average around 15 years), middle-aged (about 40), aged (over 55) and long-lived (about 74). Age-related changes in TCR beta repertoire diversity were measured in the study by deep sequencing normalized with unique cDNA molecular identifiers. The study analyzed two additional independent replicas of 1 million unique cDNA reads from the same blood draw for two donors, one aged 18 to 30 and one aged 80 or older. Broad study findings and their caveats: Because donor CMV infection status was unknown, age-related changes in expanded clonotypes were potentially confounded. As age increased, observed TCR beta diversity per million T cells dropped in a roughly linear way, and a significant reduction was already evident by age approximately 40. Bulk unsorted PBMC profiling prevented conclusive comparison of naive and antigen-experienced compartments. A strong correlation was found between observed TCR beta diversity and the percentage of naive T cells measured by flow cytometry. Estimates of total diversity based on one million sequenced T cells were regarded as lower bounds and as underestimates. Compared with the aged group, the long-lived group had more naive CD4+ T cells, fewer expanded clones and increased TCR diversity, suggesting age selection.

The protocol used for the library was 5' RACE. Instrument used: Illumina HiSeq 2500. A second PCR of 7 to 11 cycles was performed with a sample-barcoded 5' primer and a J-beta primer mix. A template-switch 5' adaptor carrying 12 random nucleotides introduced a unique molecular identifier onto each TCR beta cDNA molecule. At least 2.5 million CDR3-containing paired-end reads were obtained from each sample. All of the RNA was converted into first-strand cDNA using the Mint cDNA synthesis kit, with a TRBC-specific oligonucleotide serving as the primer. Following uracil-DNA glycosylase treatment, all cDNA underwent a first 18-cycle PCR with the universal primers M1SS and BC2_uni_R. Per the source publication's procedure: For normalization, 1 million high-quality reads were randomly selected from each sample, with every read carrying a distinct molecular identifier. Instead of being binned into consensus sequences, reads that shared molecular identifiers were thrown out. MiTCR, run with a Q25 quality threshold and the strictest error-elimination algorithm, handled CDR3 identification, clonotype clustering and error correction. A nonparametric unseen species model using Euler transformation provided a lower-bound estimate of total TCR beta diversity. The public reads were reprocessed in TCRdb via fastp at Q25 and MiXCR, keeping in-frame beta chains. Every distinct CDR3 protein forms one entry, paired with its most common genes and DNA. TCRdb, rather than the study authors, made the V and J calls. The sample table lists just under 550,000 distinct CDR3 sequences, approximately 25% of them with a count of one. The ten largest clonotypes hold roughly 9.4% of the sample.

From a lookup of the germline V gene, CDR1 and CDR2 are ENHRY and SYGVKD. The CDR3 covers 15 residues, taking in both the cysteine and the phenylalanine. Only the CDR3 DNA is retained, 45 bases long and in frame from the first base. Deletion took 0 bases off V and 4 bases off J, with a span of 12 bases between the germline ends. In this sample, this clonotype turned up a few times. Which antigen it targets is not known. Nothing much larger sits one base from this clone, and base qualities are not available. Systemically healthy Caucasian individuals from Russia, about 38 in total and aged about 6 to 100 years, were included as donors. Approximately 9.3 milliliters of peripheral blood were drawn from each donor into EDTA-treated Vacutainer tubes. Ficoll-Paque density-gradient centrifugation was used to isolate PBMCs, with at least 6.5 million obtained per sample. Trizol reagent was used to extract total RNA from the PBMCs, yielding at least 5 micrograms per sample. Naive CD45RAhigh/CD27high T cell percentages were measured by flow cytometry on a PBMC aliquot from every donor.

These data are also associated with another study on T cells of mothers and their children. Reported in the second study: Nine systemically healthy Caucasian individuals served as donors, namely three mothers together with their six children. cDNA synthesis consumed the entire amount of extracted RNA, loaded at 1.5 ug RNA in each 15 ul reaction. In the second PCR, the M1S primer introduced both the sample barcodes and 2-4 random nucleotides. More than 9 million TCR beta CDR3 reads were obtained from each mother, and some 3 million reads were obtained from each child. In both related and unrelated pairs, thymic selection shapes the output of TCR recombination in a similar way, with inherited differences having only a minor effect. Normalized repertoire overlap was always found to be slightly, but never significantly, higher in related mother-child pairs than in unrelated mother-child pairs. No persistent microchimeric T cell clones were detected, at a sensitivity of approximately 110 clones per million clonotypes. To look for features that set related mother-child pairs apart from unrelated individuals, the researchers ran deep NGS to compare the TCR beta repertoires of mothers and children. The mean age was 40 +/- 4 years for the mothers and 11 +/- 4 years for the children. Libraries were sequenced on Illumina HiSeq 2000 with 100+100 nt paired-end reads after adapter ligation with NEBNext reagents. Mother and child libraries were prepared a month apart and sequenced in separate runs to prevent cross-contamination. Each donor had between roughly 500,000 and 2,200,000 distinct TCR beta clonotypes identified. Naive TCR beta clonotypes were estimated from low-frequency clonotypes matched to each donor's FACS-determined naive share, without sorting.

The sequence links TRBV10-3 to TRBJ1-2; a weak D assignment points to TRBD1 (6 bases agree). The receptor was isolated from a boy aged 5-17 years in good health. Source material: blood. The DNA sequence follows: TGTGCCATCAGTGAGTCGTTTACGGACAGCTATGGCTACACCTTC. It translates as CAISESFTDSYGYTF.